A selection of T cell receptor beta chains follows, all from one sample in a study of blood T cells in healthy people across ages. TCRdb redid the calling of the 5' RACE reads with MiXCR, one entry per CDR3 protein. Among roughly 680,000 distinct CDR3 sequences listed, roughly 50% were seen once. Sequencing was carried out using blood. These receptors were taken from a woman aged 60 to 75 in good health. CDR3s include the opening cysteine and the closing phenylalanine or tryptophan. The D gene is left open where the match is weak. Clone size, where shown, is once, few, many, or a class for clones that have expanded.

TRBD2,-,TRBJ2-7,TRBV29-1,TGCAGCGTTGTCTCGCCGGGAGGGCTGGACGAGCAGTACTTC,CSVVSPGGLDEQYF
-,few,TRBJ2-3,TRBV7-2,TGTGCCAGCAGCTTAGCGTCGTACGAGTTCAATACGCAGTATTTT,CASSLASYEFNTQYF
-,-,TRBJ2-1,TRBV20-1,TGCAGTCTACGAGTATGGGGCAATGAGCAGTTCTTC,CSLRVWGNEQFF
-,once,TRBJ2-7,TRBV20-1,TGCAGTGCCAGAGCGGTCGAGCAGTACTTC,CSARAVEQYF
TRBD2,-,TRBJ2-1,TRBV15,TGTGCCACCAGCAGAGACGAGGGCGGGAGTAATGAGCAGTTCTTC,CATSRDEGGSNEQFF
TRBD1,-,TRBJ2-1,TRBV28,TGTGCCAGCAGTTTCAGGGGGTTAGCCTACAATGAGCAGTTCTTC,CASSFRGLAYNEQFF
TRBD1,many,TRBJ1-4,TRBV7-2,TGTGCCAGCAGCCCATGGACAGGGGAAGTTGAAAAACTGTTTTTT,CASSPWTGEVEKLFF
TRBD1,-,TRBJ2-1,TRBV20-1,TGCAGTGGGCAGGCCGGGACAGGGTCGACTGTTCGGCACAATGAGCAGTTCTTC,CSGQAGTGSTVRHNEQFF
-,-,TRBJ2-1,TRBV24-1,TGTGCCACCAGTGATTTCAGATACAATGAGCAGTTCTTC,CATSDFRYNEQFF
-,-,TRBJ2-7,TRBV29-1,TGCAGCGTTGAAGATCGGGCAGGGACCTACGAGCAGTACTTC,CSVEDRAGTYEQYF
-,many,TRBJ2-5,TRBV15,TGTGCCACCAGCACCTCTTATGTGGAGACCCAGTACTTC,CATSTSYVETQYF
-,-,TRBJ2-3,TRBV12-3/TRBV12-4,TGTGCCAGCAGCCCATCAAGCAGAAGGAAAACAGATACGCAGTATTTT,CASSPSSRRKTDTQYF
TRBD1,-,TRBJ2-5,TRBV7-9,TGTGCCAGCAGCCCCGGACAGGGGGGCGGGACCCAGTACTTC,CASSPGQGGGTQYF
TRBD2,few,TRBJ2-3,TRBV10-3,TGTGCCATCAGTCCAAGACTAGCGGGAGAAACAGATACGCAGTATTTT,CAISPRLAGETDTQYF
-,-,TRBJ2-1,TRBV10-3,TGTGCCATCAGTGAAGGTGGGAGGGGGGGCTACAATGAGCAGTTCTTC,CAISEGGRGGYNEQFF
-,-,TRBJ2-1,TRBV20-1,TGCAGTGCTAGAGATCCCGATGGGTCCTACAATGAGCAGTTCTTC,CSARDPDGSYNEQFF
-,-,TRBJ1-5,TRBV20-1,TGCAGTGCCGAACAGGGACTACTCAATCAGCCCCAGCATTTT,CSAEQGLLNQPQHF
-,few,TRBJ2-7,TRBV7-2,TGTGCCAGCAGCTTATCTCTTGACGAGCAGTACTTC,CASSLSLDEQYF
TRBD2,-,TRBJ2-1,TRBV29-1,TGCAGCGTTGATGGACTAGCGGGGGCCAATGAGCAGTTCTTC,CSVDGLAGANEQFF
TRBD2,-,TRBJ2-7,TRBV29-1,TGCAGCGTTGAATTAGCGGGGAACTCCTACGAGCAGTACTTC,CSVELAGNSYEQYF
-,few,TRBJ1-2,TRBV5-1,TGCGCCAGCAGCACCAATGGGGGGCTCAACGGCTACACCTTC,CASSTNGGLNGYTF
-,-,TRBJ1-6,TRBV4-3,TGCGCCAGCAGCCAAGAAGCACAGGGACATAATTCACCCCTCCACTTT,CASSQEAQGHNSPLHF
-,few,TRBJ2-1,TRBV27,TGTGCCAGCACCTCTACTATCACTAGAATCAATGAGCAGTTCTTC,CASTSTITRINEQFF
TRBD1,many,TRBJ2-5,TRBV2,TGTGCCAGCAGCGGGACAGGGTATGAGACCCAGTACTTC,CASSGTGYETQYF
TRBD1,-,TRBJ2-5,TRBV29-1,TGCAGCGTGGGACAGGTCCAAGAGACCCAGTACTTC,CSVGQVQETQYF
-,few,TRBJ2-7,TRBV12-3/TRBV12-4,TGTGCCAGCAGTTTACGAAGGGGGAGCTCCTACGAGCAGTACTTC,CASSLRRGSSYEQYF
-,-,TRBJ1-4,TRBV11-2,TGTGCCAGCAGCTTAAACGGGGGAAAAAATGAAAAACTGTTTTTT,CASSLNGGKNEKLFF
-,-,TRBJ2-7,TRBV2,TGTGCCAGCAGCGGACAGTCGATCTACGAGCAGTACTTC,CASSGQSIYEQYF
-,-,TRBJ1-1,TRBV20-1,TGCAGTGCTATTCGAGGCTCTGAAGCTTTCTTT,CSAIRGSEAFF
TRBD1,once,TRBJ1-5,TRBV19,TGTGCCAGTGCAGAGGAAGGGACAGGGATCAATCAGCCCCAGCATTTT,CASAEEGTGINQPQHF
TRBD1,few,TRBJ2-7,TRBV7-3,TGTGCCAGCAGCCGAGGACAGGGGGAAGAGCAGTACTTC,CASSRGQGEEQYF
TRBD1,-,TRBJ2-2,TRBV27,TGTGCCAGCAGTTTCGGACAGGGATTCGGGGAGCTGTTTTTT,CASSFGQGFGELFF
TRBD2,few,TRBJ2-5,TRBV7-2,TGTGCCAGCGCATCGACTAGCGGGAGGGATCAAGAGACCCAGTACTTC,CASASTSGRDQETQYF
TRBD2,few,TRBJ2-3,TRBV29-1,TGCAGCGCAGGGACTAGCGGGCTTTCTGATACGCAGTATTTT,CSAGTSGLSDTQYF
TRBD2,-,TRBJ2-7,TRBV20-1,TGCAGTGCGCAAATACCCCGGACTAGCGGGAGCCACGAGCAGTACTTC,CSAQIPRTSGSHEQYF
-,-,TRBJ2-1,TRBV7-9,TGTGCCAGCAGCCCCGTGCGGTCGGGAGAGCAGTTCTTC,CASSPVRSGEQFF
-,-,TRBJ2-5,TRBV29-1,TGCAGCGTTCGTGGTAGATTCCTCAATGAGCAGTACTTC,CSVRGRFLNEQYF
TRBD2,-,TRBJ2-4,TRBV7-9,TGTGCCAGCAGCCAGGCGGGGGGAGACATTCAGTACTTC,CASSQAGGDIQYF
-,-,TRBJ1-2,TRBV21-1,TGTGCCAGCAGCAAAAGGCAACAATTACTGAACTATGGCTACACCTTC,CASSKRQQLLNYGYTF
-,once,TRBJ2-1,TRBV11-2,TGTGCCAGCAGCTCCGGATCCCCCTCCTACAATGAGCAGTTCTTC,CASSSGSPSYNEQFF
TRBD2,-,TRBJ2-7,TRBV20-1,TGCAGTGCCTTGAAGGGAGCGGGAGGCTACGAGCAGTACTTC,CSALKGAGGYEQYF
TRBD1,-,TRBJ1-4,TRBV4-2,TGTGCCAGCAGCCAAAGGGCCGGGACAGACGCAACTAATGAAAAACTGTTTTTT,CASSQRAGTDATNEKLFF
-,-,TRBJ2-1,TRBV6-5,TGTGCCAGCAGAACGGGGTTCTCCTACAATGAGCAGTTCTTC,CASRTGFSYNEQFF
-,-,TRBJ2-7,TRBV4-3,TGCGCCAGCAGCCAAGATTGGTCATTCTCCTACGAGCAGTACTTC,CASSQDWSFSYEQYF
TRBD2,-,TRBJ2-1,TRBV7-6,TGTGCCAGCAGTCCAATAGCGGGAGTGGCCTACAATGAGCAGTTCTTC,CASSPIAGVAYNEQFF
-,-,TRBJ2-5,TRBV20-1,TGCAGTGCTAGTCCTAGGAGAGAGACCCAGTACTTC,CSASPRRETQYF